The rows below give T cell receptor beta chains drawn from one sample of a study of early T cells in non-severe SARS-CoV-2 infection. Using its own MiXCR run on the 5' RACE reads, TCRdb lists one record per CDR3 protein. Among tens of thousands of distinct CDR3 sequences, around 5.8% were seen once, and the ten largest hold about 15%. Sequencing used whole blood, obtained at baseline. Receptors originate from an adult who was a healthcare worker with PCR-confirmed SARS-CoV-2 infection or an uninfected control (not recorded which). Both conserved end residues are part of each CDR3. D genes are given only for firm matches. Size is stated for part of the rows, as once, few or many counts, or as a class when the clone is expanded.

V gene	J gene	D gene	clone size	CDR3 DNA	CDR3 protein
TRBV12-3/TRBV12-4	TRBJ1-1	TRBD1	medium-sized	TGTGCCAGCAGTTTGGGACAGGGGACATGGACTGAAGCTTTCTTT	CASSLGQGTWTEAFF
TRBV24-1	TRBJ2-6	-	few	TGTGCCACCAGTGCCGGCGGCCGAGGGGCCAACGTCCTGACTTTC	CATSAGGRGANVLTF
TRBV19	TRBJ2-1	TRBD2	many	TGTGCCAGTAGTGCCGGGACTAGCGGCGACAATGAGCAGTTCTTC	CASSAGTSGDNEQFF
TRBV24-1	TRBJ2-3	TRBD2	few	TGTGCCACCAGTGAACTGATAGCGGGGGGGCAAGATACGCAGTATTTT	CATSELIAGGQDTQYF
TRBV18	TRBJ2-7	TRBD1	few	TGTGCCAGCTCACCCGGGACAGGGGAACGCGAGCAGTACTTC	CASSPGTGEREQYF
TRBV20-1	TRBJ1-2	TRBD1	-	TGCAGTGCTAAAGACAGGGGGCGAGGCTACACCTTC	CSAKDRGRGYTF
TRBV6-5	TRBJ2-2	TRBD2	-	TGTGCCAGCAGTCCCCCGGGAGGCCAACGTGCCACCGGGGAGCTGTTTTTT	CASSPPGGQRATGELFF
TRBV19	TRBJ1-4	-	many	TGTGCCAGTAGTAGAACCAGTAATGAAAAACTGTTTTTT	CASSRTSNEKLFF
TRBV20-1	TRBJ1-2	-	many	TGCAGTGCTAGCCACCGATCTAACTATGGCTACACCTTC	CSASHRSNYGYTF
TRBV5-1	TRBJ2-7	TRBD1	few	TGCGCCAGCAAAGGGGCAGGGGGCGACAACTACGAGCAGTACTTC	CASKGAGGDNYEQYF
TRBV6-2/TRBV6-3	TRBJ1-5	-	medium-sized	TGTGCCAGCAGCCTAGCGTTGGGGGCCCCGAATCAGCCCCAGCATTTT	CASSLALGAPNQPQHF
TRBV11-3	TRBJ2-2	TRBD2	many	TGTGCCAGCAGCTTACATCCCTCCGGGGGGGCGAACACCGGGGAGCTGTTTTTT	CASSLHPSGGANTGELFF
TRBV29-1	TRBJ1-1	-	-	TGCAGCGTTGTCGCTACAGGGAACACTGAAGCTTTCTTT	CSVVATGNTEAFF
TRBV20-1	TRBJ1-4	-	-	TGCAGTGCTAGAGATCTCGGAGGGACTGGCATGTTTTTT	CSARDLGGTGMFF
TRBV7-6	TRBJ1-6	-	medium-sized	TGTGCCAGCAGCTTAAGCGGGGGTAATTCACCCCTCCACTTT	CASSLSGGNSPLHF